The 15 T cell receptor beta chains presented below share a single source sample, sequenced in a study of Ad26.COV2.S vaccination and SARS-CoV-2 variants. Assay used: immunoSEQ multiplex PCR; TCRdb lists only in-frame clones, some missing. The sample has more than 350,000 clones, 90% seen once. Documented treatment: over 15 received Ad26.COV2.S at low or high dose, single or two shots; 5 received placebo; per-sample allocation not given. Day 63 following the first vaccine or placebo injection was when the samples were taken. This material consisted of peripheral blood, taken in a trial of Ad26.COV2.S vaccine versus placebo. These TCRs come from a person between 18 and 59 years old who received the Ad26.COV2.S COVID-19 vaccine or a placebo.

The V call is TRBV6-5, the J call TRBJ2-2; TRBD1 is a possible D gene (6 bases). Germline lookup yields CDR1 MNHEY and CDR2 SVGAGI. The CDR3 is 15 amino acids. The V end lost 2 bases, the J end lost 9 bases, and 16 bases lay between the germline ends. Here the CDR3 DNA reads TGTGCCAGCAGTTACCAAACCGACAGGCGTAGGGAGCTGTTTTTT. It yields the protein CASSYQTDRRRELFF.

The gene calls are TRBV19 and TRBJ1-5; D may be TRBD1 (5 bases). CDR1 is LNHDA and CDR2 is SQIVND in the germline V gene (reference sequence). The CDR3 covers 13 residues. The V end lost 4 bases, the J end lost 3 bases, and 7 bases lay between the germline ends. CDR3 region: CASSTTVNQPQHF. CDR3 DNA: TGTGCCAGTAGTACGACAGTCAATCAGCCCCAGCATTTT.

This clone was detected a few times. This chain uses TRBV18 with TRBJ2-7; 8 bases fit TRBD2. Germline-derived CDR1 and CDR2 are KGHSH and LQKENI. With 3 bases clipped from V and 3 bases from J, the junction kept 10 bases outside the gene matches. CDR3 length: 16 amino acids. CDR3 in amino acids: CASSPEGVAGIYEQYF. CDR3 in DNA: TGTGCCAGCTCACCTGAGGGCGTAGCGGGAATCTACGAGCAGTACTTC.

As regards this clone: This sample includes further DNA sequences coding for the same CDR3. The chain carries TRBV30 and TRBJ1-6, with a tentative D call TRBD1 (5 bases). V lost 0 bases to trimming and J lost 7 bases, with 10 bases between them. This CDR3 contains 14 residues. Germline V lookup: CDR1 GTSNPN, CDR2 SVGIG (reference sequence). CDR3 DNA sequence: TGTGCCTGGAGTGTGGGGCGGGAGAATTCACCCCTCCACTTT. It specifies CAWSVGRENSPLHF.

The chain has TRBV15 and TRBJ2-4, with 7 nucleotides matching TRBD2. Germline CDR1 and CDR2: LNHNV and YYDKDF (reference sequence). V lost 6 bases, J lost 0 bases, and 5 bases stayed unmatched. The CDR3 runs to 15 residues. CDR3 nucleotide sequence: TGTGCCACCAGGGGACTACCCTCAGCCAAAAACATTCAGTACTTC. This encodes CATRGLPSAKNIQYF.

The J gene is TRBJ2-5, the V gene TRBV12-5, with D uncertain. The CDR3 contains 13 residues. V was clipped by 5 bases and J by 3 bases, with 10 bases between them. Germline loops: CDR1 LGHNT, CDR2 FRNRAP. CDR3 protein: CASGPPAEETQYF. The CDR3 bases are TGTGCTAGTGGTCCCCCGGCTGAAGAGACCCAGTACTTC.

This clone was detected only once. The chain recombines TRBV23-1 with TRBJ2-4; D call uncertain. TRBV23-1 counts as an open reading frame of uncertain function. There are 15 residues in the CDR3. Trimming removed 0 bases from V and 0 bases from J, with 6 bases in between. CDR3 in DNA: TGCGCCAGCAGTCAATCCCGGCTAGCCAAAAACATTCAGTACTTC. This encodes CASSQSRLAKNIQYF.

CDR3 region: CASSSAGNEQFF. CDR3 DNA: TGCGCCAGCAGCTCTGCGGGGAATGAGCAGTTCTTC. The chain couples TRBV5-1 to TRBJ2-1, with TRBD2 as a possible D gene (6 bases). The CDR3 has 12 residues. The germline V gene has CDR1 SGHRS and CDR2 YFSETQ. The V and J ends lost 3 bases and 7 bases respectively, with 8 bases between them.

The J gene is TRBJ1-1, the V gene TRBV12-1. TRBV12-1 is flagged as a pseudogene. The CDR3 sequence is 16 residues long. This chain's CDR3 is CASIEGRAGRITEAFF. CDR3 DNA: TGTGCCAGCATCGAGGGGAGGGCAGGGAGGATCACTGAAGCTTTCTTT.

V gene TRBV4-1 combines with J gene TRBJ1-1, with D possibly being TRBD1 (5 bases). The germline V and J ends were trimmed by 4 bases and 4 bases, with 16 bases remaining between them. The CDR3 totals 15 residues. CDR1 and CDR2 from the germline V gene are MGHRA and YSYEKL. The CDR3 loop is CASSPIEQGSTEAFF. The DNA of the CDR3 is TGCGCCAGCAGCCCAATAGAGCAGGGCAGCACTGAAGCTTTCTTT.

This clone was detected only a few times. This sequence joins TRBV3-1 (or the pseudogene TRBV3-2) and TRBJ2-7, with D uncertain. Germline CDR1 is LGHDT and CDR2 is YNNKEL (reference sequence). V was clipped by 4 bases and J by 3 bases, with 7 bases between them. This CDR3 region has 12 residues. The CDR3 DNA is TGTGCCAGCAGCCGTGGGCTCTACGAGCAGTACTTC. This encodes CASSRGLYEQYF.

The J gene is TRBJ2-1, the V gene TRBV2, with D hard to call. Trimming stripped 6 bases from V and 10 bases from J, with 7 bases between. The CDR3 loop spans 10 amino acids. Germline V gene sequence: CDR1 SNHLY, CDR2 FYNNEI. Written as DNA, the CDR3 is TGTGCCAGCAGAAAGACAGAGCAGTTCTTC. Translation gives CASRKTEQFF.

This chain links TRBV30 with TRBJ2-1; D not resolved. The CDR3 contains 13 residues. CDR1 is GTSNPN and CDR2 is SVGIG in the germline V gene (reference sequence). Trimming took 2 bases from V and 3 from J, leaving 8 bases between them. CDR3 coding DNA: TGTGCCTGGAGTTACTATAACTACAATGAGCAGTTCTTC. Translating it yields CAWSYYNYNEQFF.

CDR3 in amino acids: CASSQVGRLSDNEQFF. DNA of the CDR3: TGTGCCAGCAGCCAAGTAGGCCGTTTATCGGACAATGAGCAGTTCTTC. This rearrangement joins TRBV3-1 (or the pseudogene TRBV3-2) to TRBJ2-1; no definite D call. The CDR3 has 16 amino acids. V was shortened by 1 base and J by 5 bases, with 15 bases between the two germline ends. CDR1 is LGHDT and CDR2 is YNNKEL in the germline V gene (reference sequence).

The chain couples TRBV6-5 to TRBJ1-1, with D possibly matching TRBD1 (6 bases). Germline CDR1 MNHEY, CDR2 SVGAGI. The CDR3 is 14 residues long. Trimming left V 5 bases short and J 4 bases short, with 14 bases between. CDR3 sequence: CASSPTGTGTEAFF. As DNA, the CDR3 is TGTGCCAGCAGTCCCACAGGGACGGGCACTGAAGCTTTCTTT.